This entry lists 16 T cell receptor beta chains sequenced from one sample in a study of T cell responses to AZD1222 COVID-19 vaccine. Measured with immunoSEQ multiplex PCR; TCRdb has only the in-frame clones, and not every one. The sample shows 120,000 to 150,000 clones, just over 90% of them seen only once. Sequencing was performed on peripheral blood, taken on day 0 of AZD1222 vaccination. These receptors originate from an adult in good health.

The chain links TRBV6-4 to TRBJ2-1; perhaps TRBD2 as D (6 bases). This CDR3 has 16 residues. The ends were cut back, 0 bases at V and 2 bases at J, with 11 bases in the middle. The germline V gene has CDR1 MRHNA and CDR2 SNTAGT. CDR3 nucleotide sequence: TGTGCCAGCAGTGACTCTTGGGGGGTAACCTACAATGAGCAGTTCTTC. Its translation is CASSDSWGVTYNEQFF.

This clone was seen more than once but under ten times. Written as DNA, the CDR3 is TGTGCCAGCAGCCAAGGGGCTAGCGGGAGCTACGAGCAGTACTTC. Translation gives CASSQGASGSYEQYF. V is TRBV3-1 (or the pseudogene TRBV3-2) and J is TRBJ2-7; 10 positions match TRBD2. Germline lookup yields CDR1 LGHDT and CDR2 YNNKEL (reference sequence). With V trimmed by 1 base and J by 3 bases, 3 bases remained unmatched. The CDR3 runs 15 residues.

The rearrangement joins TRBV23-1 to TRBJ1-3; 8 positions match TRBD1. TRBV23-1 falls under the ORF class, with uncertain function. Trimming removed 7 bases from V and 8 bases from J; junction bases left unmatched: 7. The CDR3 spans 13 residues. CDR3 sequence (DNA): TGCGCCAGCACCCGCAGGGGGCAATACACCATATATTTT. This translates into CASTRRGQYTIYF.

This chain joins TRBV19 and TRBJ2-7; D is unclear. The CDR3 has 11 amino acids. Trimming shortened V by 2 bases and J by 3 bases, and 2 bases separated the two germline ends. Germline values: CDR1 LNHDA, CDR2 SQIVND (reference sequence). This chain's CDR3 is CASSINYEQYF. The CDR3 DNA reads as TGTGCCAGTAGTATAAACTACGAGCAGTACTTC. Full variable domain (outside the CDR3, taken from reference TRBV19 and TRBJ2-7): DGGITQSPKYLFRKEGQNVTLSCEQNLNHDAMYWYRQDPGQGLRLIYYSQIVNDFQKGDIAEGYSVSREKKESFPLTVTSAQKNPTAFYLCASSINYEQYFGPGTRLTVT.

The rearrangement uses TRBV10-2 and TRBJ1-2; the match to TRBD1 covers 8 bases. Germline values: CDR1 WSHSY, CDR2 SAAADI. J was trimmed by 4 bases and V by 7 bases; bases with no gene match: 5. This CDR3 has 13 residues. The chain's CDR3 is CASTTGGTYGYTF. Written as DNA, the CDR3 is TGCGCCAGCACCACAGGGGGTACCTATGGCTACACCTTC.

This clone was seen only once. The chain has TRBV19 and TRBJ1-4, with 8 bases aligning to TRBD1. The CDR3 is 14 residues long. J lost 7 bases, V lost 7 bases, and 8 bases had no gene match. The germline V gene encodes CDR1 LNHDA and CDR2 SQIVND (reference sequence). CDR3 sequence reads: CASTAGGWSEKLFF. Written as DNA, the CDR3 is TGTGCCAGTACCGCAGGGGGCTGGAGTGAAAAACTGTTTTTT.

This clone is a singleton in its sample. The rearrangement links TRBV6-5 to TRBJ1-6, with D tentatively TRBD1 (6 bases). This CDR3 has 15 residues. Germline V gene data show CDR1 as MNHEY and CDR2 as SVGAGI. Trimming removed 4 bases from V and 7 bases from J, with 14 bases in between. The CDR3: CASSSTDRVNSPLHF. CDR3 nucleotide sequence: TGTGCCAGCAGTTCTACGGACAGAGTAAATTCACCCCTCCACTTT.

The J gene is TRBJ1-4, the V gene TRBV14; 7 bases fit TRBD1. Germline CDR1 reads SGHDN; CDR2 reads FVKESK. The V gene end was trimmed by 0 bases and the J gene end by 8 bases; junction bases not matched to a gene: 3. The CDR3 covers 14 residues. The CDR3 DNA follows: TGTGCCAGCAGCCAAGACAACAGGGGCGAAAAACTGTTTTTT. Protein product: CASSQDNRGEKLFF.

V usage is TRBV5-6 and J usage is TRBJ1-5; no reliable D call. The germline gives CDR1 SGHDT, CDR2 YYEEEE. Trimming shortened V by 2 bases and J by 3 bases, and 9 bases separated the two germline ends. This CDR3 spans 14 amino acids. CDR3 DNA sequence: TGTGCCAGCAGCTTAGCGGGTAACAATCAGCCCCAGCATTTT. Its translation: CASSLAGNNQPQHF.

The chain has TRBV30 and TRBJ2-7, with a weak D call TRBD1 (6 bases). The CDR3 has 13 amino acids. Germline CDR1 and CDR2: GTSNPN and SVGIG (reference sequence). Trimming cost V 5 bases and J 4 bases, with 15 bases left between them. CDR3 loop: CAWGTFQEYEQYF. CDR3 nucleotide sequence: TGTGCCTGGGGGACATTCCAAGAATACGAGCAGTACTTC.

The J gene is TRBJ2-1, the V gene TRBV7-3, with 8 bases identical to TRBD1. The junction had 8 bases not matched to a gene; V was cut back by 0 bases and J by 7 bases. Germline CDR1 reads SGHTA; CDR2 reads FQGTGA. This CDR3 region has 16 residues. The CDR3 DNA follows: TGTGCCAGCAGCTTAACGGACAGGGTCGGGGGAAATGAGCAGTTCTTC. Its protein is CASSLTDRVGGNEQFF.

CDR3 in DNA: TGTGCCAGCAGCCAAGTGAGGTGGCAGCGGGAGACCCAGTACTTC. As protein: CASSQVRWQRETQYF. The chain joins TRBV3-1 (or the pseudogene TRBV3-2) to TRBJ2-5, with D possibly matching TRBD2 (5 bases). Trimming took 1 base from V and 5 from J, leaving 14 bases between them. Germline values: CDR1 LGHDT, CDR2 YNNKEL (reference sequence). This CDR3 has 15 residues.

The chain recombines TRBV14 with TRBJ2-3; D gene uncertain. Germline V gene data show CDR1 as SGHDN and CDR2 as FVKESK. The CDR3 has 15 amino acids. Trimming removed 5 bases at V and 4 bases at J, with 16 bases between. CDR3 protein: CASSLAGGKADTQYF. The CDR3 region has the DNA TGTGCCAGCAGCTTGGCAGGTGGAAAAGCAGATACGCAGTATTTT. Filled out from reference TRBV14 and TRBJ2-3, the complete variable domain reads EAGVTQFPSHSVIEKGQTVTLRCDPISGHDNLYWYRRVMGKEIKFLLHFVKESKQDESGMPNNRFLAERTGGTYSTLKVQPAELEDSGVYFCASSLAGGKADTQYFGPGTRLTVL.

This clone came up a few times. The junction does not match germline at one end; this may be a read error. V usage is TRBV30 and J usage is TRBJ1-6, with D maybe TRBD1 (5 bases). Per the germline V gene, CDR1 is GTSNPN and CDR2 is SVGIG (reference sequence). The CDR3 has 17 amino acids. The CDR3 bases are TGTGCCTGGAGTGTAGGAGTAGGGGCTCCCAATAATCCACCCCTCCACTTT. Amino acids: CAWSVGVGAPNNPPLHF.

The J gene is TRBJ2-6, the V gene TRBV9, with 7 bases lining up with TRBD1. The CDR3 has 16 residues. CDR1 and CDR2 (germline): SGDLS, YYNGEE. With 3 bases clipped from V and 1 base from J, the junction kept 4 bases outside the gene matches. The DNA for the CDR3 is TGTGCCAGCAGCGGGGACAGCGTATCTGGGGCCAACGTCCTGACTTTC. It encodes CASSGDSVSGANVLTF.

The chain employs TRBV5-4 and TRBJ1-2, with D perhaps matching TRBD1 (6 bases). The V end lost 9 bases, the J end lost 6 bases, and 24 bases lay between the germline ends. This CDR3 is built from 15 residues. In germline, CDR1 is SGHNT, CDR2 YYREEE (reference sequence). Here the CDR3 DNA reads TGTGCCACTAACGCACCAGGGGCCCAGAGGGATGGCTACACCTTC. It encodes CATNAPGAQRDGYTF. The whole variable domain, filled in from reference TRBV5-4 and TRBJ1-2, reads ETGVTQSPTHLIKTRGQQVTLRCSSQSGHNTVSWYQQALGQGPQFIFQYYREEENGRGNFPPRFSGLQFPNYSSELNVNALELDDSALYLCATNAPGAQRDGYTFGSGTRLTVV.